This TCR beta chain was profiled in a study of response to subunit inactivated influenza vaccine. On this clonotype itself: What it binds is not known.

Study-wide points: Seasonal influenza vaccination, on each occasion, was suggested by the authors to recruit few new T cells.

After removal of 0 bases from V and 7 bases from J, the junction contained 1 base not matched to a gene. Germline CDR1 reads SGDLS; CDR2 reads YYNGEE. This CDR3 comprises 14 residues. MiXCR, run by TCRdb on the RT-PCR reads, gives a single entry per CDR3 protein. The table includes hundreds of thousands of distinct CDR3 sequences, around 25% detected once. The sequenced sample was CD4+ T cells sorted from PBMCs, obtained approximately 5 days after vaccination. J is TRBJ1-6 and V is TRBV9, with TRBD1 matching over 7 bases. The source of this sequence is a man in his forties or fifties who received an inactivated influenza vaccine. The chain's CDR3 is CASSVEGQNSPLHF. In DNA, the CDR3 is TGTGCCAGCAGCGTAGAGGGACAGAATTCACCCCTCCACTTT.